The entry that follows covers one T cell receptor beta chain sequence. The sample originates from a study of cytomegalovirus exposure and HLA in healthy donors. V lost 5 bases and J lost 4; bases outside the gene matches: 10. CDR1 is MDHEN and CDR2 is SYDVKM in the germline V gene. The CDR3 loop spans 16 amino acids. TCRdb keeps only in-frame clones here, not all; method: immunoSEQ multiplex PCR. This sample has hundreds of thousands of clones, with approximately 87% found just once. V gene TRBV28 combines with J gene TRBJ2-1; 8 bases agree with TRBD2. This TCR came from a woman younger than 35 in good health and CMV-seronegative. Specimen: PBMCs. CDR3: CASSPAAGGLYNEQFF. For the CDR3, the DNA is TGTGCCAGCAGTCCTGCGGCGGGAGGTTTGTACAATGAGCAGTTCTTC.